This T cell receptor (beta chain) comes out of a study of CD8+ T cells in alopecia areata. RNA was extracted and reverse transcribed into cDNA as the sequencing template. The data were produced by immunoSEQ multiplex PCR, yet TCRdb's version contains in-frame clones alone and is incomplete. The sample has about 110,000 clones, almost 60% seen once. Only one count was recorded for this clone. The germline V gene has CDR1 SEHNR and CDR2 FQNEAQ (reference sequence). The V and J ends lost 4 bases and 1 base respectively, with 22 bases between them. The CDR3 runs 18 residues. The rearrangement uses TRBV7-9 and TRBJ2-5; D call uncertain. The sample was CD8+ T cells sorted from blood. This TCR came from a human donor in good health. CDR3 nucleotides: TGTGCCAGCAGCTCCTCTATCGAGGCAAGACCCATCCAAGAGACCCAGTACTTC. As protein: CASSSSIEARPIQETQYF.